This T cell receptor (beta chain) was identified during a study of blood T cell repertoires in COVID-19. Those who participated ranged in age from roughly 18 to 100 years and resided in 20 to 25 US areas. Assay: immunoSEQ multiplex PCR; the TCRdb copy retains only in-frame clones and omits some. The table has some 240,000 clones, over 80% seen once. The germline V and J ends were trimmed by 0 bases and 4 bases, with 16 bases remaining between them. The CDR3 loop spans 17 amino acids. Germline V gene lookup returns CDR1 LGHNA and CDR2 YNFKEQ. The specimen sequenced was PBMCs or T cells enriched from blood (not recorded which). This rearrangement joins TRBV4-2 to TRBJ2-1, with D perhaps TRBD2 (6 bases). The source is a woman aged 40 to 55 who had been exposed to COVID-19. The CDR3 is CASSQEGSASAYNEQFF. In DNA form, the CDR3 reads TGTGCCAGCAGCCAAGAAGGGTCGGCTAGCGCATACAATGAGCAGTTCTTC.